The T cell receptor (beta chain) under discussion was sequenced for a study of CD8+CD57+ T cells in acquired aplastic anemia. Study-wide context: The DNA of sorted CD4+ and CD8+ cells averaged roughly 3 ug. Study observations and caveats: Patients and controls had in common some 30 CD8+ CDR3 sequences.

Researchers used genomic DNA as the template to profile TCR beta VDJ and CDR3. TCRdb analysed the reads with MiXCR anew, one entry per CDR3 protein. This table holds about 160,000 distinct CDR3 sequences, about 45% found once. Individuals selected for sequencing had exhibited CD8+CD57+ cell expansion on flow cytometry. No patient had been given any therapy when blood was sampled. Per the germline V gene, CDR1 is SGHRS and CDR2 is YFSETQ. Trimming took 1 base from V and 5 from J, leaving 23 bases between them. This CDR3 spans 18 amino acids. Ten or more counts support this clonotype. The antigen is not known.

This clonotype originated in a human donor with aplastic anemia. The V call is TRBV5-1, the J call TRBJ2-3, with a tentative D call TRBD2 (6 bases). Sequencing was carried out using sorted CD4+, CD8+, or CD8+CD57+ T cells (not recorded which) from PBMCs. The CDR3 coding sequence is TGCGCCAGCAGCTTGTTCGGTAGCGGAAACCTGGGAGGAGATACGCAGTATTTT. Its translation: CASSLFGSGNLGGDTQYF.